This TCR beta chain was found in a study of OX40 agonist ivuxolimab in advanced cancers. Study summary: Patients received ivuxolimab, an agonistic anti-OX40 (CD134) antibody.

Whole-study findings and limits: Clonal expansion was among the lowest in partial responders at 0.1-3.0 mg/kg, especially CD8+.

Produced via immunoSEQ multiplex PCR; TCRdb's table is partial and in-frame only. The table shows some 80,000 clones, with roughly nine tenths occurring only once. Of note for this clone: What it binds is not known.

Trimming cost V 3 bases and J 5 bases; bases outside gene matches: 6. This CDR3 comprises 17 residues. Per the germline V gene, CDR1 is SEHNR and CDR2 is FQNEAQ (reference sequence). Sequenced material: CD4+ or CD8+ T cells sorted from blood, taken in a trial of the OX40 agonist ivuxolimab. This TCR was sampled from an adult with an advanced solid tumor such as melanoma, head and neck, liver or kidney cancer. This sequence joins TRBV7-9 and TRBJ2-3, with 15 bases identical to TRBD2. In DNA, the CDR3 is TGTGCCAGCAGCTTCCTCCGGACTAGCGGGAGGGTAGATACGCAGTATTTT. Protein: CASSFLRTSGRVDTQYF.